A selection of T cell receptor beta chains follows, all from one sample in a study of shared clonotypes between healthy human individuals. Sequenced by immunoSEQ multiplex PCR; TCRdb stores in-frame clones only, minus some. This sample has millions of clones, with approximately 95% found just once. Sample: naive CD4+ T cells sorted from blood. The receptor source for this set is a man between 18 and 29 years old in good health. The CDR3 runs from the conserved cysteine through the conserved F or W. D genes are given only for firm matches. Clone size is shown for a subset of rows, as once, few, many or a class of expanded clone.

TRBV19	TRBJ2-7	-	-	CASSTGGPVVEQYF	TGTGCCAGTAGTACCGGGGGCCCAGTTGTCGAGCAGTACTTC
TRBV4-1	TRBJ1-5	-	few	CASSQVDRNNQPQHF	TGCGCCAGCAGCCAAGTTGACAGAAACAATCAGCCCCAGCATTTT
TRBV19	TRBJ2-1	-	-	CASSPQTSLNEQFF	TGTGCCAGTAGTCCCCAGACTAGTCTCAATGAGCAGTTCTTC
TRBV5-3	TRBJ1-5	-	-	CARSLRQSGDQPQHF	TGTGCCAGAAGCTTGAGACAATCGGGGGATCAGCCCCAGCATTTT
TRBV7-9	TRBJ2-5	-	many	CASRTGMETQYF	TGTGCCAGCCGAACAGGGATGGAGACCCAGTACTTC
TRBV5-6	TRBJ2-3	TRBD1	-	CASSFLTGGTDTQYF	TGTGCCAGCAGTTTCCTGACAGGGGGCACAGATACGCAGTATTTT
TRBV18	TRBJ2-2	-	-	CASSPLVTGELFF	TGTGCCAGCTCACCACTGGTGACCGGGGAGCTGTTTTTT
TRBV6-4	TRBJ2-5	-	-	CASIPGERETQYF	TGTGCCAGCATCCCGGGCGAACGAGAGACCCAGTACTTC
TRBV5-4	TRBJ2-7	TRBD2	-	CASSLGSSGAYEQYF	TGTGCCAGCAGCTTGGGGTCTAGCGGGGCCTACGAGCAGTACTTC
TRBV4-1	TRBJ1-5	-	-	CASSQGGGGPTNQPQHF	TGCGCCAGCAGCCAAGGAGGGGGAGGACCGACTAATCAGCCCCAGCATTTT
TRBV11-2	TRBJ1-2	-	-	CASSLIPDTEGTF	TGTGCCAGCAGCTTAATCCCCGACACCGAAGGCACCTTC
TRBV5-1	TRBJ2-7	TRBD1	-	CASSIMTGGPYEQYF	TGCGCCAGCAGCATAATGACAGGGGGCCCCTACGAGCAGTACTTC
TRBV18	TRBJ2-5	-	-	CASSLSGGQETQYF	TGTGCCAGCTCACTTTCGGGCGGGCAAGAGACCCAGTACTTC
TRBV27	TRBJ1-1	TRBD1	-	CASSFGTGYEAFF	TGTGCCAGCAGTTTTGGGACAGGCTATGAAGCTTTCTTT
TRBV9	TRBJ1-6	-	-	CASSVGQQTNSPLHF	TGTGCCAGCAGCGTCGGTCAACAAACCAATTCACCCCTCCACTTT
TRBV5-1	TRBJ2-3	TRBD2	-	CASSPPRGDTFDTQYF	TGCGCCAGCAGCCCCCCGCGGGGGGACACTTTCGATACGCAGTATTTT
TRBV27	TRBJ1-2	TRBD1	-	CASSRTGAYGYTF	TGTGCCAGCAGCCGGACAGGGGCGTATGGCTACACCTTC
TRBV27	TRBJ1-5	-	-	CASSEGDGNQPQHF	TGTGCCAGCAGTGAGGGGGACGGGAATCAGCCCCAGCATTTT
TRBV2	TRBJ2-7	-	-	CASSEEQGPYEQYF	TGTGCCAGCAGTGAAGAACAGGGTCCCTACGAGCAGTACTTC
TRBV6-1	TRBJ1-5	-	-	CASSEGNSNQPQHF	TGTGCCAGCAGTGAAGGTAATAGCAATCAGCCCCAGCATTTT
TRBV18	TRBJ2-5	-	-	CASSPLDGQTQYF	TGTGCCAGCTCACCACTAGATGGGCAGACCCAGTACTTC
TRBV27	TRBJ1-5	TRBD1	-	CASSPLGTGFNQPQHF	TGTGCCAGCAGTCCACTCGGGACAGGGTTCAATCAGCCCCAGCATTTT
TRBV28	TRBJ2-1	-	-	CASSPAGYTYNEQFF	TGTGCCAGCAGTCCGGCGGGCTACACCTACAATGAGCAGTTCTTC
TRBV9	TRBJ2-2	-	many	CASSELAATGELFF	TGTGCCAGCAGCGAACTAGCTGCCACCGGGGAGCTGTTTTTT
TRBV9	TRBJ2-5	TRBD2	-	CASSEGTSGGTPKETQYF	TGTGCCAGCAGCGAAGGGACTAGCGGGGGAACTCCGAAAGAGACCCAGTACTTC
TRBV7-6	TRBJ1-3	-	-	CASSLSGPLRLSGNTIYF	TGTGCCAGCAGCTTATCTGGTCCACTGAGACTCTCTGGAAACACCATATATTTT
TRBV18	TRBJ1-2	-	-	CASSPAGTYGYTF	TGTGCCAGCTCACCAGCAGGGACCTATGGCTACACCTTC
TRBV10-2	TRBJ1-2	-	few	CASSETQTYGYTF	TGCGCCAGCAGTGAGACACAGACCTATGGCTACACCTTC
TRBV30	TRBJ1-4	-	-	CAWSGTLTAEKLFF	TGTGCCTGGAGTGGAACGCTAACCGCTGAAAAACTGTTTTTT